This TCR beta chain originates from a study of cytomegalovirus exposure and HLA in healthy donors. Study findings and constraints: Researchers had no immune exposure information except CMV serostatus available. A classifier reportedly called cytomegalovirus status with high sensitivity and specificity. TCR beta sequences numbering over 15,000 were associated with HLA alleles at 0.05 false discovery rate in a later analysis. Presence/absence analyses assumed roughly uniform sequencing depth across donors.

About this clone itself: Its antigen is as yet unknown.

The PCR contained 60 Vbeta and 13 Jbeta primers. Data came from immunoSEQ multiplex PCR; TCRdb stores just in-frame clones and leaves some out. This sample has 150,000 to 200,000 clones; approximately 80% occur once, and the top ten carry roughly a tenth. Germline CDR1 is LNHDA and CDR2 is SQIVND (reference sequence). This CDR3 is built from 15 residues. J gave up 9 bases and V 3 bases, and 6 bases lay outside the gene matches. This receptor was obtained from a man aged 45 to 65 in good health and CMV-seropositive. J is TRBJ2-1 and V is TRBV19; 12 bases line up with TRBD2. Sample: PBMCs. The CDR3 spells CASSMPSGGVGEQFF. The DNA for the CDR3 is TGTGCCAGTAGTATGCCTAGCGGGGGGGTTGGTGAGCAGTTCTTC.